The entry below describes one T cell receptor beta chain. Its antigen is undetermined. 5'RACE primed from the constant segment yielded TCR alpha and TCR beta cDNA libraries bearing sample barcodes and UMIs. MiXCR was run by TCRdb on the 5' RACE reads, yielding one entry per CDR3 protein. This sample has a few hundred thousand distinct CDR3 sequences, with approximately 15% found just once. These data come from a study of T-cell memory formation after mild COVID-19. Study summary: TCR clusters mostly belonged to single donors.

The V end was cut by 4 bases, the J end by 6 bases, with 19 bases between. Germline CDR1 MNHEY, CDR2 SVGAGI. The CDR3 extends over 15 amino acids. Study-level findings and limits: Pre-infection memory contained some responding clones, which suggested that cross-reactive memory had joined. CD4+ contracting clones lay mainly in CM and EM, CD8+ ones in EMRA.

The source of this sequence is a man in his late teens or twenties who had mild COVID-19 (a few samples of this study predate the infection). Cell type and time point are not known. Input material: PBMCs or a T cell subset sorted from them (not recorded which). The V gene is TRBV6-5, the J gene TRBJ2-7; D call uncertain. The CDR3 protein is CASSSLLGSASEQYF. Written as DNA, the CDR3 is TGTGCCAGCAGTTCGCTCTTGGGGTCCGCCAGCGAGCAGTACTTC.